This T cell receptor beta chain was found in a study of cytomegalovirus exposure and HLA in healthy donors. Study observations and caveats: In a later analysis, common viral pathogens appeared linked to several of the most significant clusters. The authors judged a highly shared variant cluster likely a sequencing artifact. A few of the chains that were CMV-associated were confirmed in vitro to be specific for CMV antigens.

As regards this clone: Its antigen is not identified.

This CDR3 has 14 amino acids. Unmatched junction bases numbered 5, after V lost 2 bases and J lost 6 bases. Per the germline V gene, CDR1 is MDHEN and CDR2 is SYDVKM. Use of 60 Vbeta and 13 Jbeta primers characterized the PCR. Only in-frame clones appear in the TCRdb table, and some are missing; sequencing was by immunoSEQ multiplex PCR. The table lists some 170,000 clones, around 83% of them singletons. The chain couples TRBV28 to TRBJ2-7, with 9 bases lining up with TRBD2. Sequencing input: PBMCs. This receptor was taken from a man aged 50-60 years in good health and CMV-seropositive. CDR3 sequence reads: CASSLRLAEIEQYF. CDR3 bases: TGTGCCAGCAGTTTAAGACTAGCGGAAATCGAGCAGTACTTC.